This is a list of T cell receptor beta chains from one sample in a study of T cells after yellow fever vaccination. TCRdb ran MiXCR on the 5' RACE reads and lists one entry per CDR3 protein. The data contain 150,000 or so distinct CDR3 sequences, about 7% of them singletons. Here the sequenced sample was CD4+ T cells sorted from PBMCs, taken 5 days after the first yellow fever vaccination. The origin of the receptors is a young man who received the YFV17D yellow fever vaccine. CDR3s include the opening cysteine and the closing phenylalanine or tryptophan. Fields, in order: clone size, D gene, J gene, V gene, CDR3 protein, CDR3 DNA. The D gene is left open where the match is weak. A clone size is listed for some rows: how often the clone was seen (once, few, many), or a class if it is expanded.

abundance: many
d_gene: .
j_gene: TRBJ1-6
v_gene: TRBV5-4
CDR3aa: CASSLFGARNNSPLHF
CDR3nt: TGTGCCAGCAGCTTATTTGGGGCCCGGAATAATTCACCCCTCCACTTT

abundance: many
d_gene: .
j_gene: TRBJ1-1
v_gene: TRBV4-3
CDR3aa: CASSQVEFKNTEAFF
CDR3nt: TGCGCCAGCAGCCAAGTGGAGTTCAAGAACACTGAAGCTTTCTTT

abundance: few
d_gene: .
j_gene: TRBJ1-5
v_gene: TRBV6-1
CDR3aa: CASSVTGPSNQPQHF
CDR3nt: TGTGCCAGCAGTGTCACAGGGCCTAGCAATCAGCCCCAGCATTTT

abundance: few
d_gene: .
j_gene: TRBJ2-2
v_gene: TRBV12-3/TRBV12-4
CDR3aa: CASSLKFTGELFF
CDR3nt: TGTGCCAGCAGTTTAAAGTTCACCGGGGAGCTGTTTTTT

abundance: few
d_gene: .
j_gene: TRBJ2-1
v_gene: TRBV5-6
CDR3aa: CASSSHGRNSYNEQFF
CDR3nt: TGTGCCAGCAGCTCGCATGGACGAAACTCCTACAATGAGCAGTTCTTC

abundance: few
d_gene: .
j_gene: TRBJ1-2
v_gene: TRBV12-3/TRBV12-4
CDR3aa: CASSPQQVSYGYTF
CDR3nt: TGTGCCAGCAGCCCCCAGCAGGTCAGCTATGGCTACACCTTC

abundance: .
d_gene: .
j_gene: TRBJ2-3
v_gene: TRBV9
CDR3aa: CASSKGGESTDTQYF
CDR3nt: TGTGCCAGCAGCAAAGGGGGGGAAAGCACAGATACGCAGTATTTT

abundance: few
d_gene: .
j_gene: TRBJ2-4
v_gene: TRBV4-2
CDR3aa: CASSQDRDIQYF
CDR3nt: TGTGCCAGCAGCCAAGACAGGGACATTCAGTACTTC

abundance: many
d_gene: .
j_gene: TRBJ2-1
v_gene: TRBV7-3
CDR3aa: CASSLTGSLGNEQFF
CDR3nt: TGTGCCAGCAGCTTAACAGGGTCGCTAGGCAATGAGCAGTTCTTC

abundance: .
d_gene: .
j_gene: TRBJ1-6
v_gene: TRBV7-9
CDR3aa: CASSLAGVRGRDSPLHF
CDR3nt: TGTGCCAGCAGCTTAGCGGGGGTGAGGGGAAGGGATTCACCCCTCCACTTT

abundance: few
d_gene: .
j_gene: TRBJ1-5
v_gene: TRBV12-3/TRBV12-4
CDR3aa: CASSKTGNQPQHF
CDR3nt: TGTGCCAGCAGCAAAACAGGGAATCAGCCCCAGCATTTT

abundance: few
d_gene: .
j_gene: TRBJ1-6
v_gene: TRBV7-2
CDR3aa: CASSPGRGNKSPLHF
CDR3nt: TGTGCCAGCAGCCCTGGACGCGGGAATAAGTCTCCCCTCCACTTT

abundance: many
d_gene: .
j_gene: TRBJ1-3
v_gene: TRBV6-1
CDR3aa: CASKIYWASSGNTIYF
CDR3nt: TGTGCCAGCAAAATTTACTGGGCCAGCTCTGGAAACACCATATATTTT

abundance: many
d_gene: TRBD2
j_gene: TRBJ2-7
v_gene: TRBV6-1
CDR3aa: CASSRRGGLTYEQYF
CDR3nt: TGTGCCAGCAGTCGGCGGGGGGGCCTCACCTACGAGCAGTACTTC

abundance: many
d_gene: .
j_gene: TRBJ2-3
v_gene: TRBV7-3
CDR3aa: CASSSEMGDTQYF
CDR3nt: TGTGCCAGCAGCTCCGAAATGGGAGATACGCAGTATTTT

abundance: many
d_gene: .
j_gene: TRBJ2-1
v_gene: TRBV3-1
CDR3aa: CASSQLGGEQFF
CDR3nt: TGTGCCAGCAGCCAATTGGGGGGTGAGCAGTTCTTC

abundance: many
d_gene: .
j_gene: TRBJ2-1
v_gene: TRBV4-1
CDR3aa: CASSHPLIRDNEQFF
CDR3nt: TGCGCCAGCAGCCACCCCTTAATCAGGGACAATGAGCAGTTCTTC

abundance: many
d_gene: .
j_gene: TRBJ1-5
v_gene: TRBV29-1
CDR3aa: CSVSDPNQPQHF
CDR3nt: TGCAGCGTTTCAGATCCTAATCAGCCCCAGCATTTT

abundance: few
d_gene: .
j_gene: TRBJ2-2
v_gene: TRBV9
CDR3aa: CASSAYLTGELFF
CDR3nt: TGTGCCAGCAGCGCCTACCTAACCGGGGAGCTGTTTTTT

abundance: many
d_gene: .
j_gene: TRBJ1-1
v_gene: TRBV5-1
CDR3aa: CASSLESRGTEAFF
CDR3nt: TGCGCCAGCAGCTTGGAGAGTAGGGGAACTGAAGCTTTCTTT

abundance: many
d_gene: TRBD2
j_gene: TRBJ2-1
v_gene: TRBV5-4
CDR3aa: CASSTGGSSGVSDGF
CDR3nt: TGTGCCAGCAGCACCGGAGGGTCTAGCGGGGTCTCCGATGGCTTC

abundance: few
d_gene: .
j_gene: TRBJ2-5
v_gene: TRBV2
CDR3aa: CASSEGRARETQYF
CDR3nt: TGTGCCAGCAGTGAAGGCAGGGCGCGGGAGACCCAGTACTTC

abundance: many
d_gene: .
j_gene: TRBJ2-7
v_gene: TRBV12-3/TRBV12-4
CDR3aa: CASSFQGGYEQYF
CDR3nt: TGTGCCAGCAGTTTCCAGGGCGGTTACGAGCAGTACTTC

abundance: few
d_gene: .
j_gene: TRBJ1-4
v_gene: TRBV25-1
CDR3aa: CASSEYQGSEKLFF
CDR3nt: TGTGCCAGCAGTGAATACCAGGGCAGTGAAAAACTGTTTTTT

abundance: .
d_gene: TRBD2
j_gene: TRBJ2-5
v_gene: TRBV4-3
CDR3aa: CASSETGRTSGVETQYF
CDR3nt: TGCGCCAGCAGCGAAACGGGCCGGACTAGCGGGGTAGAGACCCAGTACTTC